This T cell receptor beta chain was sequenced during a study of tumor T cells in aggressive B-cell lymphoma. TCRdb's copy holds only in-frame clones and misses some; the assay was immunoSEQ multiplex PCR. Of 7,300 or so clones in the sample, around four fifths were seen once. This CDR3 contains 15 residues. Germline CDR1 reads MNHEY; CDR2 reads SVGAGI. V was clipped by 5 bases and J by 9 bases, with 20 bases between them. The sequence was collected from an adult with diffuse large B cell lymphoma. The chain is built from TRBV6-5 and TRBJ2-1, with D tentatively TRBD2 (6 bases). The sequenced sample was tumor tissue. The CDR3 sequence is CASSIDGSPWSEQFF. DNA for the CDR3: TGTGCCAGCAGTATAGACGGGAGTCCCTGGAGTGAGCAGTTCTTC.